A single sample is the source of the 26 T cell receptor beta chains below, sequenced in a study of beta chain features in type 1 diabetes. The entirety of the isolated RNA underwent reverse transcription, so expressed TCRB transcripts were sequenced. Produced via immunoSEQ multiplex PCR; TCRdb's table is partial and in-frame only. The sample records roughly 150,000 clones, 8.1% being singletons. Sample: central memory CD4+ T cells from blood. The receptor source for this set is a man between 18 and 35 years old in good health.

The chain has TRBV7-2 and TRBJ1-1, with 9 bases that match TRBD1. The CDR3 extends over 14 amino acids. V was pared by 4 bases and J by 4 bases, with 4 bases of the junction left unmatched. The germline CDR1 and CDR2 sequences are SGHTA and FQGNSA. CDR3 region: CASSSQGAFTEAFF. For the CDR3, the DNA is TGTGCCAGCAGCTCACAGGGGGCGTTCACTGAAGCTTTCTTT.

V gene TRBV4-1 combines with J gene TRBJ1-5; TRBD1 matches at 9 bases. With V trimmed by 1 base and J by 0 bases, 7 bases remained unmatched. This CDR3 spans 18 amino acids. Germline V gives CDR1 MGHRA, CDR2 YSYEKL. The CDR3 is CASSQGAGQGYSNQPQHF. DNA of the CDR3: TGCGCCAGCAGCCAAGGTGCGGGACAGGGCTATAGCAATCAGCCCCAGCATTTT.

This clone was seen a handful of times. This chain joins TRBV5-6 and TRBJ2-1, with 12 bases that match TRBD2. Germline-derived CDR1 and CDR2 are SGHDT and YYEEEE. V gave up 3 bases and J gave up 10 bases; unmatched junction bases: 11. The CDR3 runs to 16 residues. This CDR3 is CASSWTGTSGHGEQFF. The CDR3 DNA follows: TGTGCCAGCAGCTGGACCGGGACTAGCGGGCATGGAGAGCAGTTCTTC. The full variable domain, completed using reference TRBV5-6 and TRBJ2-1, is DAGVTQSPTHLIKTRGQQVTLRCSPKSGHDTVSWYQQALGQGPQFIFQYYEEEERQRGNFPDRFSGHQFPNYSSELNVNALLLGDSALYLCASSWTGTSGHGEQFFGPGTRLTVL.

This sequence joins TRBV6-5 and TRBJ1-2, with a possible D match to TRBD1 (5 bases). Trimming left V 5 bases short and J 4 bases short, with 14 bases between. Germline CDR1 is MNHEY and CDR2 is SVGAGI. The CDR3 totals 14 residues. The chain's CDR3 is CASSRRDGLYGYTF. The CDR3 nucleotides read TGTGCCAGCAGTAGGCGGGACGGACTCTATGGCTACACCTTC.

The sample holds many counts of this clone. J is TRBJ1-4 and V is TRBV29-1; D is perhaps TRBD1 (5 bases). The V end lost 5 bases, the J end lost 5 bases, and 12 bases lay between the germline ends. The CDR3 length is 13 residues. Germline loops: CDR1 SQVTM, CDR2 ANQGSEA. The CDR3 protein is CSVRQQLNEKLFF. For the CDR3, the DNA is TGCAGCGTTCGACAGCAATTAAATGAAAAACTGTTTTTT. The complete variable domain, with remaining parts taken from reference TRBV29-1 and TRBJ1-4, reads SAVISQKPSRDICQRGTSLTIQCQVDSQVTMMFWYRQQPGQSLTLIATANQGSEATYESGFVIDKFPISRPNLTFSTLTVSNMSPEDSSIYLCSVRQQLNEKLFFGSGTQLSVL.

This clone was observed a handful of times. The genes are TRBV7-2 and TRBJ1-1, with D maybe TRBD1 (6 bases). The V end was cut by 1 base, the J end by 0 bases, with 9 bases between. This CDR3 is built from 15 residues. The germline V gene has CDR1 SGHTA and CDR2 FQGNSA. The CDR3 reads CASSLGGHMNTEAFF. In nucleotides, the CDR3 is TGTGCCAGCAGCTTAGGGGGACACATGAACACTGAAGCTTTCTTT.

The chain uses TRBV25-1 and TRBJ2-1; D possibly corresponds to TRBD2 (5 bases). This CDR3 is 12 amino acids long. CDR1 and CDR2 (germline): MGHDK, SYGVNS. The germline V and J ends were trimmed by 5 bases and 9 bases, with 11 bases remaining between them. The CDR3 loop reads CASSSSGIEQFF. The CDR3 DNA reads as TGTGCCAGCAGTTCCTCCGGGATTGAGCAGTTCTTC.

The chain joins TRBV4-2 to TRBJ2-7, with 7 bases fitting TRBD1. This CDR3 is built from 15 residues. J lost 4 bases, V lost 6 bases, and 12 bases had no gene match. The germline V gene encodes CDR1 LGHNA and CDR2 YNFKEQ. In nucleotides, the CDR3 is TGTGCCAGCAGTCGAGAACGGGAACAGGGGTACGAGCAGTACTTC. Protein sequence: CASSREREQGYEQYF.

This sequence joins TRBV19 and TRBJ1-2, with 11 bases fitting TRBD1. V was clipped by 4 bases and J by 13 bases; unmatched bases: 5. There are 12 residues in the CDR3. Germline loops: CDR1 LNHDA, CDR2 SQIVND (reference sequence). CDR3 nucleotide sequence: TGTGCCAGTAGTACCGGACAGGGGGCTAGCACCTTC. Its protein is CASSTGQGASTF.

CDR3 amino acids: CASTKGQGFTGELFF. The CDR3 nucleotides are TGTGCCAGCACCAAAGGGCAGGGGTTCACCGGGGAGCTGTTTTTT. This sequence joins TRBV6-5 and TRBJ2-2; TRBD1 is a possible D gene (6 bases). CDR3 size: 15 residues. The V gene's germline CDR1 is MNHEY and CDR2 SVGAGI. Trimming cost V 7 bases and J 4 bases, with 16 bases left between them.

This clone was recorded a few times. This chain links TRBV11-1 with TRBJ2-5; the D gene is possibly TRBD1 (5 bases). Trimming cost V 6 bases and J 4 bases, with 21 bases left between them. Germline V gene data show CDR1 as SGHAT and CDR2 as FQDESV (reference sequence). The CDR3 is 16 amino acids. The CDR3 reads CASSVRGPYEGETQYF. DNA for the CDR3: TGTGCCAGCAGTGTTAGGGGTCCATACGAAGGAGAGACCCAGTACTTC.

This clone turned up a few times. V gene TRBV9 combines with J gene TRBJ1-4; TRBD1 aligns across 9 bases. J was trimmed by 8 bases and V by 9 bases; bases with no gene match: 8. The CDR3 length is 13 residues. Germline V gives CDR1 SGDLS, CDR2 YYNGEE. This CDR3 is CATQGAPGEKLFF. As DNA, the CDR3 is TGTGCCACACAGGGGGCACCGGGGGAAAAACTGTTTTTT.

This chain connects TRBV7-9 to TRBJ1-5, with D possibly matching TRBD1 (5 bases). V lost 7 bases to trimming and J lost 0 bases, with 10 bases between them. The CDR3 loop spans 14 amino acids. From germline, CDR1 is SEHNR and CDR2 FQNEAQ (reference sequence). The CDR3 nucleotides read TGTGCCAGCAACGGGGGTGATAGCAATCAGCCCCAGCATTTT. It encodes CASNGGDSNQPQHF.

Turning to this clone: One end of the junction fails to match germline, which may point to a read error. The rearrangement links TRBV11-2 to TRBJ1-1; D uncertain. Germline V gene lookup returns CDR1 SGHAT and CDR2 FQNNGV. This CDR3 contains 13 residues. CDR3 DNA: TGTGCCAGCAGCATAGATAGAATGGCTGAAGCTTTCTTT. Amino acid sequence: CASSIDRMAEAFF.

The chain carries TRBV4-2 and TRBJ1-4; 7 bases align to TRBD1. The V gene's germline CDR1 is LGHNA and CDR2 YNFKEQ. The J segment lost 5 bases and the V segment lost 1 base, leaving 4 bases of the junction unmatched. The CDR3 is made up of 15 amino acids. CDR3 coding DNA: TGTGCCAGCAGCCAAGGGACAGGAGAGAATGAAAAACTGTTTTTT. Protein sequence: CASSQGTGENEKLFF.

This clone was observed a handful of times. The chain employs TRBV4-2 and TRBJ2-7; 10 nucleotides align to TRBD2. J lost 2 bases, V lost 1 base, and 8 bases had no gene match. This CDR3 has 17 residues. Germline V lookup: CDR1 LGHNA, CDR2 YNFKEQ. CDR3 sequence (DNA): TGTGCCAGCAGCCAAGTTTCCCTAGCGGGGGCGACCTACGAGCAGTACTTC. Translated: CASSQVSLAGATYEQYF.

This clone has only a few counts. J is TRBJ1-2 and V is TRBV28, with a weak D call TRBD1 (6 bases). The germline V and J ends were trimmed by 8 bases and 4 bases, with 14 bases remaining between them. CDR1 is MDHEN, CDR2 SYDVKM, per germline. The CDR3 runs 13 residues. CDR3 sequence: CASQDSTTYGYTF. CDR3 coding DNA: TGTGCCAGCCAGGACAGCACGACCTATGGCTACACCTTC.

J is TRBJ1-5 and V is TRBV18; TRBD1 matches at 7 bases. The last part of the DNA fits TRBJ2-3 better; the J call may be wrong. The CDR3 is 14 amino acids. Looked up from germline, CDR1 is KGHSH and CDR2 is LQKENI. This CDR3 reads CASSPLDRNQPQYF. The CDR3 region has the DNA TGTGCCAGCTCGCCCCTGGACAGGAATCAGCCCCAGTATTTT.

There are a few counts of this clone. The chain uses TRBV7-8 and TRBJ2-5; 9 nucleotides align to TRBD1. This CDR3 spans 14 amino acids. The V gene's germline CDR1 is SGHVS and CDR2 FQNEAQ. Trimming took 5 bases from V and 4 from J; bases not matched to a gene: 5. This CDR3 reads CASSRDRVRETQYF. CDR3 nucleotides: TGTGCCAGCAGCCGGGACAGGGTACGAGAGACCCAGTACTTC.

The CDR3 nucleotides are TGCGCCAGCAGCCAAGATGGGGGGGACACTGAAGCTTTCTTT. Protein: CASSQDGGDTEAFF. This chain uses TRBV4-3 with TRBJ1-1; possible D gene TRBD1, 5 bases. CDR1 is LGHNA and CDR2 is YSLEER in the germline V gene. The CDR3 has 14 amino acids. V gave up 0 bases and J gave up 3 bases, with 8 bases separating them.

On this clone: The junction differs from germline at one of its ends, possibly a read error. This chain joins TRBV28 and TRBJ2-3; 13 positions agree with TRBD2. In germline, CDR1 is MDHEN, CDR2 SYDVKM. The CDR3 has 13 residues. The CDR3 DNA is TGCCGGACTAGCGGGAGTATCACAGATACGCAGTATTTT. Protein: CRTSGSITDTQYF.

This clone has more than one count but fewer than ten. The junction does not match germline at one end; this may be a read error. The genes are TRBV7-7 and TRBJ2-7, with D tentatively TRBD2 (5 bases). The CDR3 is 14 amino acids. Per germline, CDR1 SSHAT and CDR2 FNYEAQ (reference sequence). The CDR3 protein is CASSLQRDSYEQYF. In DNA, the CDR3 is TGTGCTAGCAGCTTGCAGAGGGACTCCTACGAGCAGTACTTC.

This clone was counted only a few times. The V call is TRBV2, the J call TRBJ2-7; 8 bases match TRBD1. CDR1 SNHLY and CDR2 FYNNEI come from the germline V gene. V shed 8 bases and J 0 bases; nucleotides not matched to a gene: 12. The CDR3 is 16 residues long. CDR3 sequence reads: CASPENDRGGSYEQYF. In DNA form, the CDR3 reads TGTGCCAGCCCAGAAAACGACAGGGGCGGCTCCTACGAGCAGTACTTC.

This clone has a handful of counts. This chain connects TRBV5-1 to TRBJ2-7; 9 bases line up with TRBD1. The CDR3 has 17 amino acids. J lost 3 bases, V lost 0 bases, and 10 bases had no gene match. CDR1 is SGHRS and CDR2 is YFSETQ in the germline V gene. CDR3 sequence: CASSLDGTGPPFYEQYF. CDR3 bases: TGCGCCAGCAGCTTGGATGGGACAGGGCCTCCCTTCTACGAGCAGTACTTC. The complete variable domain, with remaining parts taken from reference TRBV5-1 and TRBJ2-7, reads KAGVTQTPRYLIKTRGQQVTLSCSPISGHRSVSWYQQTPGQGLQFLFEYFSETQRNKGNFPGRFSGRQFSNSRSEMNVSTLELGDSALYLCASSLDGTGPPFYEQYFGPGTRLTVT.

The chain has TRBV5-1 and TRBJ1-2; tentative D call: TRBD1 (6 bases). CDR1 is SGHRS, CDR2 YFSETQ, per germline. V dropped 2 bases and J dropped 5 bases, with 13 bases sitting between them. The CDR3 runs 14 residues. CDR3 nucleotide sequence: TGCGCCAGCAGCTTACAGGGTATCGAATATGGCTACACCTTC. Protein sequence: CASSLQGIEYGYTF.

V usage is TRBV4-2 and J usage is TRBJ1-3; D uncertain. The V end lost 0 bases, the J end lost 2 bases, and 11 bases lay between the germline ends. Germline-derived CDR1 and CDR2 are LGHNA and YNFKEQ. This CDR3 is 16 amino acids long. The CDR3 protein is CASSQEAGSAGNTIYF. CDR3 bases: TGTGCCAGCAGCCAAGAGGCGGGTTCGGCTGGAAACACCATATATTTT.